This section outlines one T cell receptor (beta chain) sequence together with its context. The sample comes from a study of blood T cell repertoires in COVID-19. Study summary: Sites in the United States, Italy and Spain provided acute and convalescent COVID-19 samples. PBMCs, B-cell-depleted T cells, or T cells provided the cDNA or gDNA that made up the material.

Germline V CDR1 and CDR2: SGHDT, YYEEEE. CDR3 length equals 13 residues. V gave up 2 bases and J gave up 2 bases, with 7 bases separating them. Original methodology: Amplifying reference gene primers gave estimates of nucleated cell counts. Using immunoSEQ multiplex PCR, the repertoire was profiled, and TCRdb retains in-frame clones only, with some absent. That table is the source of V, J and clone size, and D and trimming were worked out from the DNA. Here the sample spans over 40,000 clones, around 85% being singletons. The gene calls are TRBV5-6 and TRBJ1-1, with D unclear. Sequencing input: peripheral blood. This receptor was taken from a woman aged 80 or older with acute or convalescent COVID-19. The CDR3 coding sequence is TGTGCCAGCAGCTTCCCAGAAAACACTGAAGCTTTCTTT. Translated: CASSFPENTEAFF.